What follows describes a single T cell receptor (beta chain). Trimming at V came to 4 bases and at J to 4 bases, leaving 3 bases not matched to a gene. From germline, CDR1 is MGHDK and CDR2 SYGVNS. The CDR3 extends over 15 amino acids. The data were taken from a study of T cell changes during pregnancy in multiple sclerosis. Sequencing used immunoSEQ multiplex PCR; TCRdb keeps in-frame clones, though not all of them. The data contain roughly 35,000 clones, 75% to 95% of them singletons. The V gene is TRBV25-1, the J gene TRBJ2-1; 11 bases fit TRBD2. The sample consisted of CD8+ T cells from peripheral blood mononuclear cells, taken in the first trimester of pregnancy. The TCR originated in a female donor with multiple sclerosis, enrolled in a pregnancy study. The DNA of the CDR3 is TGTGCCAGCAGTGGGGGGACTAGCGGTTACAATGAGCAGTTCTTC. Its protein product is CASSGGTSGYNEQFF.